What follows is one T cell receptor (beta chain) and its context. Its antigen is not identified. The PCR was carried out with 60 Vbeta primers and 13 Jbeta primers. Generated by immunoSEQ multiplex PCR, the TCRdb table keeps only in-frame clones and is missing some. The sample has approximately 110,000 clones; about four fifths are singletons. This specimen belongs to a study of cytomegalovirus exposure and HLA in healthy donors. About the research overall: About 85 million unique TCR sequences came from HLA-typed donors in an early release.

Study-level points and caveats: Analyzed later, most CMV-associated TCR beta chains appeared HLA-restricted. CMV antigen specificity was confirmed in vitro for a few CMV-associated chains. Published work reported that the classifier diagnosed cytomegalovirus status with high specificity and sensitivity.

The TCR originated in a young man in good health and CMV-seropositive. Sequenced input: PBMCs.

In nucleotides, the CDR3 is TGTGCCAGCAGCCCGGCCGGGACAGCCCGTGAGGATACGCAGTATTTT. Protein sequence: CASSPAGTAREDTQYF. The chain is built from TRBV7-9 and TRBJ2-3; TRBD1 agrees at 7 bases. The CDR3 extends over 16 amino acids. The germline CDR1 and CDR2 sequences are SEHNR and FQNEAQ (reference sequence). V lost 5 bases to trimming and J lost 6 bases; unmatched junction nucleotides: 14.